The following is a TCR beta chain sequence with its context. Its antigen is unknown. Other nucleotide sequences from this sample produce the same CDR3. The data belong to a study of cytomegalovirus exposure and HLA in healthy donors. Study-level findings and limits: Later analysis demonstrated an association between a missense DCLRE1C variant and TCR beta V- and J-gene trimming. TCR beta chains associated with HLA were, in a later analysis, more clonally expanded than equally common others. In a later analysis, specific HLA alleles were associated with 15,000 or so TCR beta sequences at a 0.05 false discovery rate. Altogether, 150 or so TCR beta chains were recorded as cytomegalovirus-associated.

This PCR relied on a set of 60 Vbeta primers and 13 Jbeta primers. The table came from immunoSEQ multiplex PCR; TCRdb's copy has only in-frame clones and leaves some out. The sample lists approximately 200,000 clones; 79% were seen once. The germline CDR1 and CDR2 sequences are SGHRS and YFSETQ. CDR3 length equals 14 residues. V shed 2 bases and J 4 bases; nucleotides not matched to a gene: 2. The receptor comes from a girl aged 10-17 years in good health and CMV-seropositive. Sequencing used PBMCs. This chain links TRBV5-1 with TRBJ2-1, with 8 bases matching TRBD2. The CDR3: CASSLSGGYNEQFF. DNA of the CDR3: TGCGCCAGCAGCTTATCGGGGGGGTACAATGAGCAGTTCTTC.